The 30 T cell receptor beta chains listed next were all sequenced from one sample in a study of T cells after yellow fever vaccination. One entry per CDR3 protein results from TCRdb running MiXCR on the 5' RACE reads. The sample shows 310,000 or so distinct CDR3 sequences, roughly 4% of them seen only once. Sequenced here: PBMCs, sampled on the day of the yellow fever booster vaccination. All receptors come from a young man who received the YFV17D yellow fever vaccine.

This clonotype has a count of ten or more. The chain has TRBV20-1 and TRBJ1-3; D may be TRBD1 (6 bases). This CDR3 is built from 12 residues. Between the trimmed V and J ends, which lost 5 bases and 4 bases, there was a span of 9 bases. Germline loops: CDR1 DFQATT, CDR2 SNEGSKA (reference sequence). CDR3 residues: CSAPDRGNTIYF. For the CDR3, the DNA is TGCAGTGCTCCGGACAGAGGAAACACCATATATTTT.

Many counts were recorded for this clonotype. The chain has TRBV7-3 and TRBJ2-5; 11 bases align to TRBD1. Germline assignment: CDR1 SGHTA and CDR2 FQGTGA. The CDR3 is 15 residues long. With 5 bases clipped from V and 4 bases from J, the junction kept 6 bases outside the gene matches. CDR3 protein: CASSMDRGLVETQYF. Written as DNA, the CDR3 is TGTGCCAGCAGCATGGACAGGGGGCTAGTAGAGACCCAGTACTTC.

This clonotype was picked up many times. V usage is TRBV20-1 and J usage is TRBJ2-3, with D perhaps assigned TRBD1 or TRBD2 (6 bases each). The CDR3 loop spans 16 amino acids. Germline values: CDR1 DFQATT, CDR2 SNEGSKA (reference sequence). The V gene lost 6 bases and the J gene lost 0 bases, with 19 bases spanning the gap. The CDR3 protein is CSAHPSGAPSTDTQYF. As DNA, the CDR3 is TGCAGTGCACACCCTTCGGGGGCCCCTAGCACAGATACGCAGTATTTT.

This clonotype has ten or more counts. The chain is built from TRBV7-2 and TRBJ2-3, with 9 positions matching TRBD2. J lost 5 bases, V lost 0 bases, and 6 bases had no gene match. Germline V gene data show CDR1 as SGHTA and CDR2 as FQGNSA. CDR3 length equals 16 residues. The CDR3 loop is CASSLARGGAGDTQYF. Written as DNA, the CDR3 is TGTGCCAGCAGCTTAGCGCGCGGGGGGGCCGGAGATACGCAGTATTTT.

This clonotype showed up many times. The chain carries TRBV10-3 and TRBJ1-6; tentative D call: TRBD1 (5 bases). The CDR3 runs 13 residues. The germline V and J ends were trimmed by 3 bases and 10 bases, with 10 bases remaining between them. The germline V gene has CDR1 ENHRY and CDR2 SYGVKD. The CDR3 sequence: CAISDRGGSPLHF. The DNA of the CDR3 is TGTGCCATCAGTGATCGGGGGGGATCACCCCTCCACTTT.

This clonotype was counted ten times or more. This chain connects TRBV7-2 to TRBJ1-2, with TRBD1 matching 9 bases. The CDR3 has 14 amino acids. V lost 5 bases and J lost 5; bases outside the gene matches: 6. Germline CDR1 reads SGHTA; CDR2 reads FQGNSA. CDR3 coding DNA: TGTGCCAGCAGCAGCCGGGACAGGGATTATGGCTACACCTTC. The encoded protein is CASSSRDRDYGYTF. Filled out from reference TRBV7-2 and TRBJ1-2, the complete variable domain reads GAGVSQSPSNKVTEKGKDVELRCDPISGHTALYWYRQSLGQGLEFLIYFQGNSAPDKSGLPSDRFSAERTGGSVSTLTIQRTQQEDSAVYLCASSSRDRDYGYTFGSGTRLTVV.

The rearrangement joins TRBV6-4 to TRBJ2-1; 7 bases are a match to TRBD2. The CDR3 runs to 13 residues. V dropped 4 bases and J dropped 9; count of bases not matched to a gene: 6. CDR1 and CDR2 from the germline V gene are MRHNA and SNTAGT. This CDR3 reads CASSVRGVGEQFF. The CDR3 region has the DNA TGTGCCAGCAGTGTCCGGGGGGTGGGTGAGCAGTTCTTC.

This clonotype showed up many times. V usage is TRBV20-1 and J usage is TRBJ2-5; 10 bases agree with TRBD2. V lost 5 bases, J lost 5 bases, and 14 bases stayed unmatched. There are 16 residues in the CDR3. Germline lookup yields CDR1 DFQATT and CDR2 SNEGSKA (reference sequence). The CDR3 nucleotides read TGCAGTGCTTCTGAGCAGCGGGGGGGCCGGGCGGAGACCCAGTACTTC. It specifies CSASEQRGGRAETQYF.

This clonotype was observed at least ten times. The chain is built from TRBV20-1 and TRBJ1-2; D gene uncertain. Trimming cost V 2 bases and J 1 base, with 14 bases left between them. CDR1 and CDR2 from the germline V gene are DFQATT and SNEGSKA (reference sequence). This CDR3 comprises 15 residues. CDR3 nucleotide sequence: TGCAGTGCTAGATTGGCAGGTGCCCTTAACTATGGCTACACCTTC. Residues: CSARLAGALNYGYTF.

This clonotype was recorded a few times. V is TRBV7-6 and J is TRBJ2-7, with 10 nucleotides matching TRBD1. Germline V gene lookup returns CDR1 SGHVS and CDR2 FNYEAQ. This CDR3 spans 15 amino acids. V lost 2 bases to trimming and J lost 5 bases; unmatched junction nucleotides: 6. For the CDR3, the DNA is TGTGCCAGCAGCTTATCCGGGACAGGGGCAAACGAGCAGTACTTC. Residues: CASSLSGTGANEQYF.

The sample holds many counts of this clonotype. The rearrangement uses TRBV10-2 and TRBJ2-3, with 12 bases aligning to TRBD2. The germline gives CDR1 WSHSY, CDR2 SAAADI. This CDR3 region has 14 residues. Trimming removed 8 bases from V and 4 bases from J; junction bases left unmatched: 4. DNA for the CDR3: TGCGCCAGCGGGGGACTAGCGGGCGCAGATACGCAGTATTTT. It specifies CASGGLAGADTQYF.

There are many counts of this clonotype. The chain uses TRBV29-1 and TRBJ2-7, with a possible D match to TRBD2 (6 bases). The V gene's germline CDR1 is SQVTM and CDR2 ANQGSEA. The ends were cut back, 3 bases at V and 6 bases at J, with 18 bases in the middle. The CDR3 totals 14 residues. The CDR3 sequence: CSVDSWSNGGEQYV. In DNA form, the CDR3 reads TGCAGCGTTGATAGTTGGTCGAACGGGGGCGAGCAGTACGTC.

Many counts were recorded for this clonotype. The J gene is TRBJ1-1, the V gene TRBV4-1; possibly TRBD1 for D (5 bases). The CDR3 sequence is 15 residues long. Deletions cut 0 bases from V and 3 bases from J, with 11 bases between. CDR1 MGHRA and CDR2 YSYEKL come from the germline V gene. CDR3 DNA: TGCGCCAGCAGCCAAGATGTAGGGGCTGACACTGAAGCTTTCTTT. This translates into CASSQDVGADTEAFF.

The chain links TRBV7-2 to TRBJ2-7, with D perhaps TRBD2 (5 bases). This CDR3 has 12 residues. The germline V gene has CDR1 SGHTA and CDR2 FQGNSA. The V and J ends lost 5 bases and 3 bases respectively, with 8 bases between them. Written as DNA, the CDR3 is TGTGCCAGCAGCACACTAGACTACGAGCAGTACTTC. Its translation is CASSTLDYEQYF.

This clonotype was seen only a few times. The gene calls are TRBV4-1 and TRBJ1-5; TRBD1 agrees at 7 bases. This CDR3 region has 14 residues. V lost 2 bases to trimming and J lost 5 bases; unmatched junction nucleotides: 3. Germline V lookup: CDR1 MGHRA, CDR2 YSYEKL. The CDR3 DNA follows: TGCGCCAGCAGCCAACCAGGGGGGTATCAGCCCCAGCATTTT. This encodes CASSQPGGYQPQHF.

This clonotype showed up many times. This chain uses TRBV7-2 with TRBJ1-4; tentative D call: TRBD1 (5 bases). Trimming cost V 4 bases and J 8 bases, with 11 bases left between them. Germline V lookup: CDR1 SGHTA, CDR2 FQGNSA. The CDR3 spans 13 residues. The CDR3, as DNA: TGTGCCAGCAGCTCCCAGGGAGGGGAAAAACTGTTTTTT. Protein: CASSSQGGEKLFF.

This clonotype was recorded once. The chain joins TRBV18 to TRBJ2-1; the D is unclear. This CDR3 comprises 13 residues. CDR1 is KGHSH, CDR2 LQKENI, per germline. Trimming stripped 3 bases from V and 7 bases from J, with 10 bases between. Written as DNA, the CDR3 is TGTGCCAGCTCACCTGGGATGGTTAATGAGCAGTTCTTC. Translating it yields CASSPGMVNEQFF.

The rearrangement joins TRBV25-1 to TRBJ2-7, with unresolved D. Germline CDR1 and CDR2: MGHDK and SYGVNS. Trimming cost V 5 bases and J 7 bases, with 6 bases left between them. The CDR3 spans 10 residues. The CDR3 bases are TGTGCCAGCAGTCCCCAGGAGCAGTACTTC. Protein product: CASSPQEQYF.

This clonotype was counted many times. The chain uses TRBV5-1 and TRBJ2-6; the D is unclear. V was cut by 0 bases and J by 5 bases, with 15 bases left in between. The germline V gene has CDR1 SGHRS and CDR2 YFSETQ. The CDR3 spans 17 residues. Here the CDR3 reads CASSLVDKPLWANVLTF. The CDR3 coding sequence is TGCGCCAGCAGCTTGGTGGATAAACCTCTATGGGCCAACGTCCTGACTTTC.

This clonotype showed up just a few times. The V and J genes are TRBV20-1 and TRBJ2-1, with 11 bases identical to TRBD2. CDR3 length: 16 residues. The trim removed 5 bases at V and 3 bases at J, leaving 9 bases unmatched. The germline CDR1 and CDR2 sequences are DFQATT and SNEGSKA (reference sequence). The CDR3: CSADTSGGRYYNEQFF. The CDR3 DNA reads as TGCAGTGCTGACACTAGCGGGGGCCGATACTACAATGAGCAGTTCTTC.

In this sample, this clonotype turned up many times. J is TRBJ2-5 and V is TRBV20-1, with TRBD2 matching 7 bases. This CDR3 contains 12 residues. V lost 3 bases and J lost 7; bases outside the gene matches: 5. Germline-derived CDR1 and CDR2 are DFQATT and SNEGSKA (reference sequence). The CDR3 loop reads CSASDGRRTQYF. The CDR3 DNA reads as TGCAGTGCTAGTGACGGGAGGCGGACCCAGTACTTC.

Comments on this clonotype: A much larger clone is a single base away; this may be a read error. The chain recombines TRBV3-1 with TRBJ2-3, with TRBD2 matching over 11 bases. The CDR3 totals 16 residues. Germline CDR1 LGHDT, CDR2 YNNKEL (reference sequence). The CDR3 protein is CASSAFRLAGTDAQYF. The CDR3 DNA reads TGTGCCAGCAGCGCATTTCGACTAGCGGGAACAGATGCGCAGTATTTT.

This clonotype showed up many times. The V call is TRBV6-2 or TRBV6-3, the J call TRBJ2-1; 7 bases align to TRBD1. Trimming at V came to 5 bases and at J to 6 bases, leaving 10 bases not matched to a gene. Looked up from germline, CDR1 is MNHEY and CDR2 is SVGEGT. The CDR3 has 15 residues. CDR3 protein: CASSLDRVKVNEQFF. For the CDR3, the DNA is TGTGCCAGCAGTCTAGACAGGGTAAAGGTCAATGAGCAGTTCTTC.

This clonotype turned up a few times. This chain connects TRBV25-1 to TRBJ2-1; D is unclear. Between the trimmed V and J ends, which lost 5 bases and 2 bases, there was a span of 4 bases. Germline CDR1 and CDR2: MGHDK and SYGVNS. The CDR3 runs 12 residues. CDR3 protein: CASSQPYNEQFF. Here the CDR3 DNA reads TGTGCCAGCAGTCAGCCCTACAATGAGCAGTTCTTC.

The rearrangement joins TRBV6-2 or TRBV6-3 to TRBJ1-5; D call uncertain. The CDR3 is made up of 14 amino acids. Trimming pared 6 bases from V and 3 bases from J, leaving 12 bases between. The germline V gene has CDR1 MNHEY and CDR2 SVGEGT. The CDR3 DNA is TGTGCCAGCAGAAGCCCCACAGTCAATCAGCCCCAGCATTTT. Translating it yields CASRSPTVNQPQHF.

This sequence joins TRBV10-2 and TRBJ2-3, with 9 bases aligning to TRBD2. The V gene's germline CDR1 is WSHSY and CDR2 SAAADI. The CDR3 is 17 amino acids. Trimming took 6 bases from V and 3 from J; bases not matched to a gene: 13. CDR3: CASRAHIGLARTDTQYF. The CDR3, as DNA: TGCGCCAGCAGGGCCCACATCGGACTAGCGCGAACAGATACGCAGTATTTT.

At least ten counts were recorded for this clonotype. The CDR3 DNA reads as TGCGCCAGCAGCCAAGATTTCGGCGGTTCCTACAATGAGCAGTTCTTC. The encoded protein is CASSQDFGGSYNEQFF. This rearrangement joins TRBV4-3 to TRBJ2-1, with unresolved D. The CDR3 consists of 16 residues. Trimming pared 0 bases from V and 1 base from J, leaving 10 bases between. The germline CDR1 and CDR2 sequences are LGHNA and YSLEER.

V gene TRBV30 combines with J gene TRBJ2-5; possibly TRBD1 for D (6 bases). V was clipped by 8 bases and J by 3 bases, with 19 bases between them. Germline assignment: CDR1 GTSNPN and CDR2 SVGIG (reference sequence). The CDR3 covers 14 residues. CDR3: CAGEPPSGEETQYF. Written as DNA, the CDR3 is TGTGCCGGGGAACCGCCATCAGGGGAAGAGACCCAGTACTTC.

This clonotype was seen only a few times. The chain employs TRBV19 and TRBJ2-1, with D unclear. Germline lookup yields CDR1 LNHDA and CDR2 SQIVND (reference sequence). CDR3 length equals 13 residues. With 6 bases removed from V and 5 bases from J, the gap between germline ends came to 11 bases. CDR3 sequence: CASSGAGNNEQFF. The CDR3 region has the DNA TGTGCCAGTAGCGGCGCCGGTAACAATGAGCAGTTCTTC.

This clonotype was detected only a few times. The chain employs TRBV6-6 and TRBJ2-2; 7 bases map to TRBD1. Unmatched junction bases numbered 11, after V lost 2 bases and J lost 2 bases. Germline V gives CDR1 MNHNY, CDR2 SVGAGI (reference sequence). The CDR3 totals 18 residues. CDR3 in amino acids: CASSYHHPGQRNTGELFF. In DNA form, the CDR3 reads TGTGCCAGCAGTTACCATCATCCGGGACAGAGAAACACCGGGGAGCTGTTTTTT.